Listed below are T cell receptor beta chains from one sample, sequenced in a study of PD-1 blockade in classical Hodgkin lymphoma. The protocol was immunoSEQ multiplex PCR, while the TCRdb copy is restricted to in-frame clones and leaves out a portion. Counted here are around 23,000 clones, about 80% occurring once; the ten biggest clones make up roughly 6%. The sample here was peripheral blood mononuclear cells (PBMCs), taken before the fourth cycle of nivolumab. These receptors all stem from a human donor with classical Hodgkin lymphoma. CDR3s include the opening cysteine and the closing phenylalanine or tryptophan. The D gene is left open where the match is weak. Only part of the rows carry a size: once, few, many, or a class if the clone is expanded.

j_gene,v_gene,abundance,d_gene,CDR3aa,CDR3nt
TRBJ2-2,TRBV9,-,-,CASSVGGYSRNTGELFF,TGTGCCAGCAGCGTAGGGGGTTATAGCAGAAACACCGGGGAGCTGTTTTTT
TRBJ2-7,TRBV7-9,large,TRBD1,CASSSRPGQVFSYEQYF,TGTGCCAGCAGCTCAAGGCCGGGACAGGTATTCTCCTACGAGCAGTACTTC
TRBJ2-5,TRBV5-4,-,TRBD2,CASSLAAGEETQYF,TGTGCCAGCAGCTTGGCAGCGGGAGAAGAGACCCAGTACTTC
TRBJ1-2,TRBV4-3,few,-,CASSQGLQLDYGYTF,TGCGCCAGCAGCCAGGGACTACAGTTGGACTATGGCTACACCTTC
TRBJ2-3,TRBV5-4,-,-,CASRVGEDTQYF,TGTGCCAGCAGGGTGGGGGAGGATACGCAGTATTTT
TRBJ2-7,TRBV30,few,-,CAWSVTGYEQYF,TGTGCCTGGAGTGTAACCGGCTACGAGCAGTACTTC
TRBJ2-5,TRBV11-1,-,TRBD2,CASSQGLAGGETQYF,TGTGCCAGCAGCCAGGGATTGGCGGGGGGGGAGACCCAGTACTTC
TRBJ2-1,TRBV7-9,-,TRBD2,CASSLLSGRDDEQFF,TGTGCCAGCAGCTTACTGAGCGGGAGGGACGATGAGCAGTTCTTC
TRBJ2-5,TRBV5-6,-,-,CASRQGTEETQYF,TGTGCCAGCAGACAGGGGACTGAAGAGACCCAGTACTTC
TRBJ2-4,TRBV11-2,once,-,CASSLIRGKNIQYF,TGTGCCAGCAGCTTAATACGGGGCAAAAACATTCAGTACTTC
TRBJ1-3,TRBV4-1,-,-,CASSQDWQGTGNTIYF,TGCGCCAGCAGCCAAGATTGGCAGGGAACTGGAAACACCATATATTTT
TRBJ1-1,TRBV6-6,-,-,CASSYSRSSNTEAFF,TGTGCCAGCAGTTACTCGAGAAGCTCGAACACTGAAGCTTTCTTT
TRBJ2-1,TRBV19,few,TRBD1,CASSLTGVPYNEQFF,TGTGCCAGTAGTTTAACAGGGGTTCCCTACAATGAGCAGTTCTTC
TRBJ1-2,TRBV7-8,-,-,CASSSPGETYGYTF,TGTGCCAGCAGCTCCCCCGGAGAGACCTATGGCTACACCTTC
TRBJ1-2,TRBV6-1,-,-,CASSEVLGVTGGYTF,TGTGCCAGCAGTGAAGTGTTGGGGGTTACGGGTGGCTACACCTTC
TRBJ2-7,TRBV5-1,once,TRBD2,CASSLVGLAGGHEQYF,TGCGCCAGCAGCTTGGTGGGACTAGCGGGAGGACACGAGCAGTACTTC
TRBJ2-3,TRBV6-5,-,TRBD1,CASSYSQGATDTQYF,TGTGCCAGCAGTTACTCACAGGGGGCGACAGATACGCAGTATTTT
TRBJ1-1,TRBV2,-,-,CASSEEINTEAFF,TGTGCCAGCAGTGAAGAGATAAACACTGAAGCTTTCTTT
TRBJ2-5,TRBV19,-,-,CASSSRQKGFLRYQETQYF,TGTGCCAGTAGTTCTCGACAGAAGGGATTTTTAAGGTACCAAGAGACCCAGTACTTC
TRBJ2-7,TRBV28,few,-,CASRTLDSSYEQYF,TGTGCCAGCCGAACTCTGGACTCGTCCTACGAGCAGTACTTC
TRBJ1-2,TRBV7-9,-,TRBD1,CASSLGDRTSDGYTF,TGTGCCAGCAGCTTAGGGGACAGGACGTCAGATGGCTACACCTTC
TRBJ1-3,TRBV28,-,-,CASSFLQPGNTIYF,TGTGCCAGCAGTTTCCTACAGCCTGGAAACACCATATATTTT
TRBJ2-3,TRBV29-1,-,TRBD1,CSIAQGASQYF,TGCAGCATTGCTCAGGGGGCGTCTCAGTATTTT
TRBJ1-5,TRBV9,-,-,CASSVAAGNDQPQHF,TGTGCCAGCAGCGTAGCAGCAGGGAACGATCAGCCCCAGCATTTT
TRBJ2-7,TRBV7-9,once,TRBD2,CVSGTSHYEQYF,TGTGTCAGCGGGACTAGCCATTACGAGCAGTACTTC
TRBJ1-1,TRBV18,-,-,CASSPQGMNTEAFF,TGTGCCAGCTCACCACAGGGCATGAACACTGAAGCTTTCTTT
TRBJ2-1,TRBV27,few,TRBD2,CASSSGASGGNEQFF,TGTGCCAGCAGTTCAGGAGCTAGCGGGGGCAATGAGCAGTTCTTC
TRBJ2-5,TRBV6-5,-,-,CASGQREGTQYF,TGTGCCAGTGGACAGAGAGAGGGGACCCAGTACTTC
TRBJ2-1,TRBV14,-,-,CASSQGGEQFF,TGTGCCAGCAGCCAAGGCGGTGAGCAGTTCTTC
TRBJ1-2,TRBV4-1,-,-,CASSRIGEAYGYTF,TGCGCCAGCAGCCGGATAGGGGAGGCCTATGGCTACACCTTC